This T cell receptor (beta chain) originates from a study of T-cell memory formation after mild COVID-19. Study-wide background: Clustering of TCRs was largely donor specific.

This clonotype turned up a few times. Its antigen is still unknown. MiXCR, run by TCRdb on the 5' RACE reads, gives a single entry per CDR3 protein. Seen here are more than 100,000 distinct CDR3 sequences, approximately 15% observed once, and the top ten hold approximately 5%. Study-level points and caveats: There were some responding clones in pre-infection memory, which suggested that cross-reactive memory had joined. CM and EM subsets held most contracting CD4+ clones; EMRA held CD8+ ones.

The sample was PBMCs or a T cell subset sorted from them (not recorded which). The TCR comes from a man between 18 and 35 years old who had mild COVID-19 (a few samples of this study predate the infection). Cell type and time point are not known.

DNA for the CDR3: TGCGCCAGCTACAACCCGGCGGACACCGGGGAGCTGTTTTTT. Translated: CASYNPADTGELFF. V is TRBV10-2 and J is TRBJ2-2; no clear D. CDR3 length: 14 residues. The V gene's germline CDR1 is WSHSY and CDR2 SAAADI. V was clipped by 8 bases and J by 3 bases, with 13 bases between them.